This record concerns one TCR beta chain sequence. Generated by immunoSEQ multiplex PCR, the TCRdb table keeps only in-frame clones and is missing some. This table holds some 88,000 clones, around 85% found once. This entry comes from a study of blood T cell repertoires in COVID-19. At the level of the study: T cells, B-cell-depleted T cells, or PBMCs supplied cDNA or gDNA.

The CDR3 loop spans 16 amino acids. Germline V gives CDR1 LGHNA, CDR2 YNFKEQ. Trimming pared 1 base from V and 3 bases from J, leaving 12 bases between. Sequencing input: peripheral blood. The genes are TRBV4-2 and TRBJ2-2, with D tentatively TRBD2 (6 bases). The TCR was taken from a woman in her 70s with acute or convalescent COVID-19. The CDR3 loop reads CASSQVLAMDTGELFF. CDR3 coding DNA: TGTGCCAGCAGCCAAGTACTAGCTATGGACACCGGGGAGCTGTTTTTT.